This TCR beta chain was documented in a study of shared clonotypes between healthy human individuals. The study's findings and limits: Approximately 4.9% of naive CD4 clonotypes were shared across a few donors.

Germline values: CDR1 LNHNV, CDR2 YYDKDF (reference sequence). This CDR3 has 14 amino acids. V lost 0 bases to trimming and J lost 6 bases, with 11 bases between them. Sequencing used immunoSEQ multiplex PCR; TCRdb keeps in-frame clones, though not all of them. The data show approximately 2.3 million clones, with 90% to 95% seen just once and about 0.39% held by the top ten. With respect to this clone: What it binds is unknown.

The donors, healthy adults who were HIV-negative, had experienced no recent acute infections or vaccinations. In the CD4+ fraction, cells were divided into CD45RA+ naive and CD45RA-negative memory subsets. Sequencing was performed on naive CD4+ T cells from PBMCs. Sample subset: CD45RA+ positively selected. The receptor comes from a man between 18 and 29 years old in good health. Some clones in this sample may be carry-over from other donors' samples. This chain links TRBV15 with TRBJ1-1; no clear D. CDR3 amino acids: CATSRDPFAAEAFF. The CDR3 nucleotides read TGTGCCACCAGCAGAGACCCATTTGCCGCTGAAGCTTTCTTT. The full variable domain, with the rest looked up from reference TRBV15 and TRBJ1-1, is DAMVIQNPRYQVTQFGKPVTLSCSQTLNHNVMYWYQQKSSQAPKLLFHYYDKDFNNEADTPDNFQSRRPNTSFCFLDIRSPGLGDTAMYLCATSRDPFAAEAFFGQGTRLTVV.